Listed below are T cell receptor beta chains from one sample, sequenced in a study of T cell repertoires in cytomegalovirus infection. Antigens of these TCRs are unknown. TCRdb ran MiXCR on the reads and lists one entry per CDR3 protein. The data contain 300,000 or so distinct CDR3 sequences, just under 25% of them singletons. Sequences were derived from cultured PBMCs, sampled from culture after CMV antigen stimulation. These TCRs come from a human donor in good health (CMV status not recorded). Some clones in this sample may be carry-over from other donors' samples. The CDR3 runs from the conserved cysteine through the conserved F or W. A D gene is named only where the DNA matches it firmly. Size is omitted from some rows. Given values are once, few, many or a class for expanded clones.

V	length	D	size	J	CDR3	DNA
TRBV7-9	16	TRBD1	few	TRBJ2-1	CASSSPPGTGGNEQFF	TGTGCCAGCAGCTCTCCTCCCGGGACAGGGGGCAATGAGCAGTTCTTC
TRBV19	15	-	few	TRBJ2-1	CASIPTQSSYNEQFF	TGTGCCAGTATCCCGACCCAGAGCTCCTACAATGAGCAGTTCTTC
TRBV7-2	16	TRBD2	-	TRBJ2-3	CASSFRGREGPDTQYF	TGTGCCAGCAGCTTCCGTGGGCGGGAGGGCCCGGATACGCAGTATTTT
TRBV4-2	16	-	-	TRBJ2-4	CASSQLGREAKNIQYF	TGTGCCAGCAGCCAATTAGGCAGGGAGGCCAAAAACATTCAGTACTTC
TRBV20-1	13	-	-	TRBJ2-3	CSARDISTDTQYF	TGCAGTGCTCGGGACATCAGCACAGATACGCAGTATTTT
TRBV27	17	TRBD2	few	TRBJ2-1	CASKTKTGTSSYNEQFF	TGTGCCAGCAAAACAAAAACCGGGACTAGTTCCTACAATGAGCAGTTCTTC
TRBV3-1	13	-	-	TRBJ2-1	CASSQENRDEQFF	TGTGCCAGCAGCCAAGAAAATCGTGATGAGCAGTTCTTC
TRBV7-9	15	-	many	TRBJ2-5	CASSLRAGLQETQYF	TGTGCCAGCAGCTTGAGGGCCGGACTTCAAGAGACCCAGTACTTC
TRBV20-1	14	-	few	TRBJ2-7	CSAENVASEDEQYF	TGCAGTGCGGAGAATGTTGCTAGCGAGGACGAGCAGTACTTC
TRBV20-1	13	TRBD2	-	TRBJ2-3	CSAATSGTDTQYF	TGCAGTGCGGCGACTAGCGGGACAGATACGCAGTATTTT
TRBV9	17	TRBD2	-	TRBJ2-5	CASSVGGTSGTVETQYF	TGTGCCAGCAGCGTAGGGGGGACTAGCGGGACCGTGGAGACCCAGTACTTC
TRBV2	13	-	many	TRBJ2-5	CASRERESGTQYF	TGTGCCAGCAGGGAGAGGGAGTCCGGGACCCAGTACTTC
TRBV7-2	15	TRBD2	many	TRBJ2-1	CASSSSGRVYNEQFF	TGTGCCAGCAGCTCGAGCGGGAGGGTATACAATGAGCAGTTCTTC
TRBV7-6	17	-	many	TRBJ2-3	CASSLRAEYRTRDTQYF	TGTGCCAGCAGCTTACGGGCCGAGTATCGCACGAGAGATACGCAGTATTTT
TRBV5-1	13	-	-	TRBJ2-3	CASSGRQRDTQYF	TGCGCCAGCAGCGGCCGACAGAGAGATACGCAGTATTTT